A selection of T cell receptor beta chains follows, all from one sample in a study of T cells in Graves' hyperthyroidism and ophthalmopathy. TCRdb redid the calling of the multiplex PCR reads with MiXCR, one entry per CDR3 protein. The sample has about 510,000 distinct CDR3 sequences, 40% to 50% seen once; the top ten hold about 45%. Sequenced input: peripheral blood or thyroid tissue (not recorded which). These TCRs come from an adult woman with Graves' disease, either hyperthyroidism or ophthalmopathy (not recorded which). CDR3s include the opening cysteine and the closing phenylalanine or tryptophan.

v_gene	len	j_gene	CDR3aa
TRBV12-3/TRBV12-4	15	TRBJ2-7	CASSATSGQSYEQYF
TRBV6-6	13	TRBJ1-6	CASTRDSNSPLHF
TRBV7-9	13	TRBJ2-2	CASSNRAAGELFF
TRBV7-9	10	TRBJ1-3	CASMGNTIYF
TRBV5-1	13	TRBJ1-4	CASSEAGREKLFF
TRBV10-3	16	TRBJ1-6	CAISESTRQENSPPHF
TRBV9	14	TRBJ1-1	CASSASGWDTEAFF
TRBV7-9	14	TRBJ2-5	CASGPGLQQETQYF
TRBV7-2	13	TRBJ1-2	CASSRQAAAGYTF
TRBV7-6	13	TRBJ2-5	CASSPKREETQYF
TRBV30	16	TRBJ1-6	CAWSPGRWPSNSPLHF
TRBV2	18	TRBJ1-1	CASSDRSTGKSGYTEAFF
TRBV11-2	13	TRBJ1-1	CASSAIGPPEAFF
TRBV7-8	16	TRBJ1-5	CASSLAGVGFGQPQHF
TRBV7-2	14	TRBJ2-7	CASSRGGNGYEQYF
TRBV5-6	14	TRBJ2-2	CASSYVGGTGELFF
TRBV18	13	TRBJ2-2	CASQGTGTGELFF
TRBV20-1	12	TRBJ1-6	CSARSVNSPLHF
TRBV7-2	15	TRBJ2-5	CASSFGRDYKRPQYF
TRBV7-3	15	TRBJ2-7	CASSLAGTGGYEQYF
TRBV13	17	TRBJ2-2	CASTPRLGRDGTGELFF
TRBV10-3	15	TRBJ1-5	CAISERFASNQPQHF
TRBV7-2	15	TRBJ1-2	CASSPPGDRVSGYTF
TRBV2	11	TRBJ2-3	CASEVPDTQYF
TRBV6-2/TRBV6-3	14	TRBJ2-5	CASSKRTGQETQYF
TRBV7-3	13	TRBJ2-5	CAISGGGKETQYF
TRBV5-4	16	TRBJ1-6	CASSLLVAGGNSPLHF
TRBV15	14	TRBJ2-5	CATSREQGQGTQYF
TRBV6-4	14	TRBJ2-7	CASSDGLARYEQYF
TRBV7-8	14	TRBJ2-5	CASTLREGGMTQYF
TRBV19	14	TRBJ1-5	CASSIFEGTQPQHF
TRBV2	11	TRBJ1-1	CASPSGTEAFF
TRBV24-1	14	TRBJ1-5	CATSKGQVGQPQHF
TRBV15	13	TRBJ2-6	CATKQWGANVLTF
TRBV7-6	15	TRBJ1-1	CASSLSLLPGTEAFF
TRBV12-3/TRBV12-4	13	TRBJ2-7	CASSLTTGYEQYF
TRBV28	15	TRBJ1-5	CASSGLGQGNQPQHF
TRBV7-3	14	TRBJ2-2	CASSFLAGAGELFF
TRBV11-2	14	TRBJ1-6	CASSLDPSFRALHF
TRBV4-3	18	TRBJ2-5	CASSQDTGGVGSQETQYF
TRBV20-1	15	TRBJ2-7	CSARDLHGRRYEQYF
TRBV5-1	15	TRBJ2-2	CASSRSAGGIGELFF
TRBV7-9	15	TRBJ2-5	CASSEWGRHQETQYF
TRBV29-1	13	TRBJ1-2	CSVLREANYGYTF
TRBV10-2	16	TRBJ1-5	CASSAAPFGGPETQHF
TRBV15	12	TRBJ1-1	CATSKGQFEAFF
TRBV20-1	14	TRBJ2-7	CSARDRRGSDEQYF
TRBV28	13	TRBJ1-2	CASTPVPFYGYTF
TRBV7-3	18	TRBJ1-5	CASSTGQGSAYSNQPQHF
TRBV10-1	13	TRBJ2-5	CASSDATQETQYF
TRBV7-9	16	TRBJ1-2	CASSRLPGHHDYGYTF
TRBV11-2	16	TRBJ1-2	CASSLGSVAENYGYTF
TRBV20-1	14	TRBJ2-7	CSAYTRERVYEQYF